Here is one TCR beta chain with its context. Its antigen is unidentified. J lost 0 bases, V lost 4 bases, and 2 bases had no gene match. Per the germline V gene, CDR1 is LNHDA and CDR2 is SQIVND (reference sequence). The length of the CDR3 is 14 residues. This sample stems from a study of T cell responses to AZD1222 COVID-19 vaccine. Here immunoSEQ multiplex PCR was the method, and the copy in TCRdb shows in-frame clones only, minus some. The sample carries 150,000 to 200,000 clones, 94% recorded once. Study results and limitations: Just a handful of people given AZD1222 tested seropositive at baseline. Donors in the cohort were predominantly white British and more often female, and clonal diversity was possibly underestimated. Within unmutated variant regions lay the reported targets of nearly half of spike-specific TCRs. Rises in breadth and depth of Spike-specific TCRs came after two AZD1222 doses.

This rearrangement joins TRBV19 to TRBJ2-7; 8 nucleotides match TRBD2. The sequenced sample was peripheral blood, obtained 28 days after the second AZD1222 dose. This receptor was taken from an adult who received the AZD1222 COVID-19 vaccine. In nucleotides, the CDR3 is TGTGCCAGTAGTAACGGGGGGGCCTCCTACGAGCAGTACTTC. Its protein product is CASSNGGASYEQYF.